The 9 T cell receptor beta chains below come from one sample, sequenced in a study of blood T cell repertoires in COVID-19. Using immunoSEQ multiplex PCR, the repertoire was profiled, and TCRdb retains in-frame clones only, with some absent. The table records fewer than 250,000 clones, around 84% of them present only once. The sequencing sample was made of peripheral blood. These receptors came from a young man with active or convalescent COVID-19.

The chain recombines TRBV4-1 with TRBJ1-6; TRBD1 aligns across 7 bases. The germline V gene has CDR1 MGHRA and CDR2 YSYEKL. V dropped 4 bases and J dropped 8; count of bases not matched to a gene: 11. This CDR3 is 16 amino acids long. In nucleotides, the CDR3 is TGCGCCAGCAGCCCAGAGAAGACAGGGATGGATTCACCCCTCCACTTT. It translates to CASSPEKTGMDSPLHF.

This rearrangement joins TRBV3-1 (or the pseudogene TRBV3-2) to TRBJ2-7; 7 nucleotides match TRBD1. Germline loops: CDR1 LGHDT, CDR2 YNNKEL (reference sequence). Trimming cost V 1 base and J 4 bases; bases outside gene matches: 4. CDR3 length: 14 amino acids. CDR3 DNA: TGTGCCAGCAGCCAAGGACAGGGTATATACGAGCAGTACTTC. Translation: CASSQGQGIYEQYF.

The chain is built from TRBV18 and TRBJ1-5; the match to TRBD1 covers 11 bases. The CDR3 runs 15 residues. The V segment lost 5 bases and the J segment 5 bases; nucleotides outside the gene matches: 5. Per the germline V gene, CDR1 is KGHSH and CDR2 is LQKENI. In nucleotides, the CDR3 is TGTGCCAGCTCATCCGGACAGGGGGCGGATCAGCCCCAGCATTTT. Translation: CASSSGQGADQPQHF.

CDR3 sequence reads: CASSLEWASNQPQHF. The DNA for the CDR3 is TGCGCCAGCAGCTTAGAGTGGGCTAGCAATCAGCCCCAGCATTTT. The chain couples TRBV4-3 to TRBJ1-5; no clear D. V dropped 5 bases and J dropped 0 bases, with 11 bases sitting between them. The CDR3 has 15 amino acids. The germline CDR1 and CDR2 sequences are LGHNA and YSLEER.

This rearrangement joins TRBV27 to TRBJ1-3; no reliable D call. V shed 6 bases and J shed 3 bases, with 9 bases lying between them. Germline assignment: CDR1 MNHEY and CDR2 SMNVEV (reference sequence). This CDR3 region has 13 residues. CDR3 sequence: CASSPFYGNTIYF. The CDR3 DNA reads TGTGCCAGCAGCCCCTTTTATGGAAACACCATATATTTT.

The chain joins TRBV10-3 to TRBJ2-1; tentatively, D is TRBD1 (6 bases). V was shortened by 3 bases and J by 2 bases, with 20 bases between the two germline ends. From germline, CDR1 is ENHRY and CDR2 SYGVKD. The CDR3 is 18 residues long. The CDR3 sequence is CAISDNIGGAGAYNEQFF. DNA of the CDR3: TGTGCCATCAGTGACAATATCGGTGGGGCAGGGGCCTACAATGAGCAGTTCTTC.

The chain links TRBV5-1 to TRBJ2-7; 7 bases line up with TRBD2. Germline V gene data show CDR1 as SGHRS and CDR2 as YFSETQ. J gave up 4 bases and V 0 bases, and 7 bases lay outside the gene matches. The CDR3 covers 15 residues. CDR3 residues: CASSLEVGGPYEQYF. Here the CDR3 DNA reads TGCGCCAGCAGCTTGGAGGTGGGAGGGCCTTACGAGCAGTACTTC.

The genes are TRBV6-1 and TRBJ2-1; 9 positions match TRBD1. V was clipped by 0 bases and J by 15 bases; unmatched bases: 12. CDR1 and CDR2 from the germline V gene are MNHNS and SASEGT. This CDR3 has 15 residues. The CDR3 nucleotides are TGTGCCAGCAGTGAAGCGCTTCTCTGGGACAGGGAGTTGTTCTTC. Protein: CASSEALLWDRELFF.

The chain uses TRBV29-1 and TRBJ2-7; maybe TRBD1 (5 bases). Trimming removed 5 bases at V and 2 bases at J, with 13 bases between. Germline CDR1 and CDR2: SQVTM and ANQGSEA. The CDR3 consists of 13 residues. The CDR3 spells CSVSDSPPYEQYF. DNA for the CDR3: TGCAGCGTTTCCGACAGTCCACCCTACGAGCAGTACTTC.